These T cell receptor beta chains were read from a single sample in a study of CD8 T cells in ankylosing spondylitis. From the 5' RACE reads, TCRdb called clonotypes with MiXCR, one entry per CDR3 protein. The table records approximately 69,000 distinct CDR3 sequences, about 5.7% of them present only once. Material for sequencing was blood, either unsorted or a sorted T cell fraction (not recorded which). The receptors here all came from a male donor with ankylosing spondylitis or in good health (not recorded which). The CDR3 runs from the conserved cysteine through the conserved F or W. A D gene is named only where the DNA matches it firmly. Size is omitted from some rows. Given values are once, few, many or a class for expanded clones.

D: -
size: many
J: TRBJ2-5
V: TRBV5-6
DNA: TGTGCCAGCAGCTTCGAGGGGAGGGAGACCCAGTACTTC
CDR3: CASSFEGRETQYF

D: -
size: few
J: TRBJ2-3
V: TRBV28
DNA: TGTGCCAGCAGTTCGTCACTAGCCTTAAGCACAGATACGCAGTATTTT
CDR3: CASSSSLALSTDTQYF

D: -
size: many
J: TRBJ2-7
V: TRBV24-1
DNA: TGTGCCACCAGTGACCGAGGGGCTTACGAGCAGTACTTC
CDR3: CATSDRGAYEQYF

D: -
size: many
J: TRBJ2-5
V: TRBV13
DNA: TGTGCCAGCAGCAGGGCCCGCCGGGAGGAGACCCAGTACTTC
CDR3: CASSRARREETQYF

D: -
size: many
J: TRBJ2-7
V: TRBV18
DNA: TGTGCCAGCTCCGACAGGTCCTACGAGCAGTACTTC
CDR3: CASSDRSYEQYF

D: TRBD1
size: many
J: TRBJ2-4
V: TRBV7-2
DNA: TGTGCCAGCAGCTTAGGAACTCCGGGACAGGATCTTGCCTTC
CDR3: CASSLGTPGQDLAF

D: -
size: many
J: TRBJ2-7
V: TRBV5-4
DNA: TGTGCCAGCAGCTTGGAAAACGAGCAGTACTTC
CDR3: CASSLENEQYF

D: -
size: many
J: TRBJ2-1
V: TRBV3-1
DNA: TGTGCCAGCAGCCAAGATGGAAGATTTCTAGCGCGGGATGAGCAGTTCTTC
CDR3: CASSQDGRFLARDEQFF

D: -
size: -
J: TRBJ2-2
V: TRBV7-8
DNA: TGTGTCAGCAGCCCTATAACCGGGGAGCTGCTTTTT
CDR3: CVSSPITGELLF

D: TRBD1
size: many
J: TRBJ1-1
V: TRBV29-1
DNA: TGCAGCGCCTCTGTGGGACAGGGGAACACTGAAGCTTTCTTT
CDR3: CSASVGQGNTEAFF

D: -
size: many
J: TRBJ1-2
V: TRBV6-1
DNA: TGTGCCAGCAGTGACTATGGCTACACCTTC
CDR3: CASSDYGYTF

D: TRBD1
size: many
J: TRBJ1-1
V: TRBV5-1
DNA: TGCGCCAGCAGAGGGGGCGGGACAGCGGGTACTGAAGCTTTCTTT
CDR3: CASRGGGTAGTEAFF

D: TRBD1
size: many
J: TRBJ2-1
V: TRBV5-1
DNA: TGCGCCAGCAGCCCCCAAACAGGGGGCGCCTACAATGAGCAGTTCTTC
CDR3: CASSPQTGGAYNEQFF

D: -
size: many
J: TRBJ2-7
V: TRBV5-1
DNA: TGCGCCAGCAGCTTGGTACCGGGAGAGCAGTACTTC
CDR3: CASSLVPGEQYF

D: -
size: medium-sized
J: TRBJ2-7
V: TRBV20-1
DNA: TGCAGTGCTAGAGAAACGGTAGCCTACGAGCAGTACTTC
CDR3: CSARETVAYEQYF

D: -
size: many
J: TRBJ1-2
V: TRBV20-1
DNA: TGCAGTGCTAGAGATTTGAAAATGGGAGTGGACTATGGCTACACCTTC
CDR3: CSARDLKMGVDYGYTF

D: -
size: many
J: TRBJ2-7
V: TRBV4-1
DNA: TGCGCCAGCAGCCAAGAAATCGGCGGCTCCTACGAGCAGTACTTC
CDR3: CASSQEIGGSYEQYF

D: TRBD2
size: many
J: TRBJ2-1
V: TRBV3-1
DNA: TGTGCCAGCAGCCAGGGGCCTAGCGGGGGCCTCAATGAGCAGTTCTTC
CDR3: CASSQGPSGGLNEQFF

D: TRBD1
size: many
J: TRBJ1-2
V: TRBV20-1
DNA: TGCAGTGCTAGAAGGGGACAGAACTATGGCTACACCTTC
CDR3: CSARRGQNYGYTF

D: -
size: many
J: TRBJ1-6
V: TRBV10-2
DNA: TGCGCCAGCACCCCGGACAACTTTTATAATTCACCCCTCCACTTT
CDR3: CASTPDNFYNSPLHF

D: -
size: many
J: TRBJ1-1
V: TRBV5-5
DNA: TGTGCCAGCAGCTTGTTCGGGAACACTGAAGCTTTCTTT
CDR3: CASSLFGNTEAFF

D: -
size: many
J: TRBJ2-7
V: TRBV5-1
DNA: TGCGCCAGCAGCCCTGGGGGGACCCTCTACGAGCAGTACTTC
CDR3: CASSPGGTLYEQYF

D: -
size: -
J: TRBJ1-2
V: TRBV20-1
DNA: TGCAGTGCTAGCTTTTTGTTGGTTGACTATGGCTACACCTTC
CDR3: CSASFLLVDYGYTF

D: TRBD2
size: many
J: TRBJ2-7
V: TRBV28
DNA: TGTGCCAGCAGTTACGGGGGGTCTTACGAGCAGTACTTC
CDR3: CASSYGGSYEQYF

D: -
size: many
J: TRBJ2-7
V: TRBV3-1
DNA: TGTGCCAGCAGCCAGCGCGGACCGACTTCCGAGCAGTACTTC
CDR3: CASSQRGPTSEQYF

D: TRBD1
size: many
J: TRBJ1-2
V: TRBV3-1
DNA: TGTGCCAGCAGCTTTCCGGGACAGGTGGCGTATGGCTACACCTTC
CDR3: CASSFPGQVAYGYTF

D: TRBD2
size: many
J: TRBJ2-3
V: TRBV5-1
DNA: TGCGCCAGCTTTCAGATAGCGGGGGCGATCACAGATACGCAGTATTTT
CDR3: CASFQIAGAITDTQYF

D: TRBD1
size: many
J: TRBJ1-2
V: TRBV5-6
DNA: TGTGCCAGCAGATACGGACAGGGGGCTTCTAACTATGGCTACACCTTC
CDR3: CASRYGQGASNYGYTF

D: TRBD2
size: -
J: TRBJ2-1
V: TRBV11-1
DNA: TGTGCCAGCAGCTTAGGACTAGCGGGGGCCCTACAATACAATGAGCAGTTCTTC
CDR3: CASSLGLAGALQYNEQFF

D: -
size: many
J: TRBJ2-7
V: TRBV7-2
DNA: TGTGCCAGCAGCATAAACCCATACGAGCAGTACTTC
CDR3: CASSINPYEQYF

D: -
size: many
J: TRBJ2-5
V: TRBV28
DNA: TGTGCCAGCAGTGTAGGGGTAGAGACCCAGTACTTC
CDR3: CASSVGVETQYF

D: -
size: many
J: TRBJ2-7
V: TRBV7-2
DNA: TGTGCCAGCAGCTTAGAAGGGGGAGGACCATACGAGCAGTACTTC
CDR3: CASSLEGGGPYEQYF

D: TRBD1
size: many
J: TRBJ1-1
V: TRBV18
DNA: TGTGCCAGCTCAGGACAGGGCGCGAACACTGAAGCTTTCTTT
CDR3: CASSGQGANTEAFF

D: TRBD2
size: many
J: TRBJ2-1
V: TRBV20-1
DNA: TGCAGTGCTAGAAAGGGTCTAGCGGGGGACAATGAGCAGTTCTTC
CDR3: CSARKGLAGDNEQFF

D: -
size: many
J: TRBJ1-5
V: TRBV28
DNA: TGTGCCAGCAGGGACGCGGGTCAGCCCCAGCATTTT
CDR3: CASRDAGQPQHF

D: TRBD2
size: many
J: TRBJ2-7
V: TRBV5-1
DNA: TGCGCCAGCAGCTTGGACCTAGCGGGGGGAACCTACGAGCAGTACTTC
CDR3: CASSLDLAGGTYEQYF